This TCR beta chain was recorded in a study of cytomegalovirus exposure and HLA in healthy donors. 60 Vbeta and 13 Jbeta primers were used in PCR. Original analysis: An analysis that came later counted around 80 million unique TCR beta chains, 10 million to 11 million shared. Produced via immunoSEQ multiplex PCR; TCRdb's table is partial and in-frame only. The V and J calls and clone size are taken from that table; D and trimming were inferred from the DNA. The data contain 68,000 or so clones, roughly 75% of them singletons. Between the trimmed V and J ends, which lost 6 bases and 4 bases, there was a span of 19 bases. Germline-derived CDR1 and CDR2 are SGHAT and FQNNGV. CDR3 length: 15 residues.

The chain is built from TRBV11-2 and TRBJ2-7; perhaps TRBD1 as D (5 bases). Sequenced input: PBMCs. The receptor's source is a young woman in good health and CMV-seronegative. The CDR3 loop reads CASSYLFGAGYEQYF. The CDR3 nucleotides read TGTGCCAGCAGTTACCTTTTTGGGGCAGGGTACGAGCAGTACTTC.